The source of this T cell receptor beta chain is a study of shared clonotypes between healthy human individuals. Healthy HIV-negative adults without recent acute infections or vaccinations served as donors. Study-wide points: When naive CD4 clonotypes were compared across a few donors, about 4.8% were shared.

Measured with immunoSEQ multiplex PCR; TCRdb has only the in-frame clones, and not every one. Among around 990,000 clones, approximately 77% were seen once, and the ten largest hold roughly 0.83%. This clone has a single count. No antigen is known for it. Looked up from germline, CDR1 is SGHRS and CDR2 is YFSETQ. CDR3 length equals 14 residues. V was clipped by 2 bases and J by 4 bases, with 13 bases between them. The sample consisted of memory CD4+ T cells from PBMCs. Subset given: CD45RA-negative fraction. The sequence was collected from a man younger than 30 in good health. Some clones in this sample may be carry-over from other donors' samples. The chain links TRBV5-1 to TRBJ2-7, with D maybe TRBD1 (8 bases). CDR3 residues: CASSLQGGFYEQYF. The CDR3 nucleotides are TGCGCCAGCAGCTTACAGGGGGGGTTTTACGAGCAGTACTTC.